Each of the 25 T cell receptor beta chains below was sequenced from the same sample in a study of CD8+ T cells in alopecia areata. RNA was isolated and reverse transcribed to cDNA, the sequencing template. Method: immunoSEQ multiplex PCR; TCRdb's copy keeps in-frame clones and lacks some. The sample carries about 200,000 clones, 30% to 40% recorded once. Stated treatment: oral pan-JAK inhibitor, 5-10 mg twice daily. The starting material was CD4+ T cells sorted from blood, obtained at approximately week 31, from a patient treated with tofacitinib. These receptors all stem from a human donor with alopecia areata.

This clone appeared a few times. This CDR3 is CASRNSVDEQFF. CDR3 DNA: TGTGCCAGCAGGAATTCCGTCGATGAGCAGTTCTTC. V is TRBV6-5 and J is TRBJ2-1; no reliable D call. Trimming took 6 bases from V and 8 from J, leaving 11 bases between them. The germline gives CDR1 MNHEY, CDR2 SVGAGI. The CDR3 totals 12 residues.

This clone was seen a handful of times. The chain links TRBV14 to TRBJ2-7; unclear D gene. Germline V lookup: CDR1 SGHDN, CDR2 FVKESK. Trimming took 0 bases from V and 5 from J, leaving 14 bases between them. This CDR3 is 15 amino acids long. The CDR3: CASSQEIGIVDEQYF. CDR3 DNA sequence: TGTGCCAGCAGCCAAGAGATAGGGATCGTCGACGAGCAGTACTTC. The whole variable domain, remainder taken from reference TRBV14 and TRBJ2-7, is EAGVTQFPSHSVIEKGQTVTLRCDPISGHDNLYWYRRVMGKEIKFLLHFVKESKQDESGMPNNRFLAERTGGTYSTLKVQPAELEDSGVYFCASSQEIGIVDEQYFGPGTRLTVT.

The gene calls are TRBV9 and TRBJ2-1; D might be TRBD2 (5 bases). The CDR3 spans 14 residues. Germline loops: CDR1 SGDLS, CDR2 YYNGEE. V was trimmed by 4 bases and J by 7 bases, leaving 15 bases between them. The DNA for the CDR3 is TGTGCCAGCAGCTCAAGAGGTCCGGGGAATGAGCAGTTCTTC. Residues: CASSSRGPGNEQFF.

The rearrangement joins TRBV11-2 to TRBJ1-1; D remains ambiguous. The CDR3 loop spans 13 amino acids. Germline V gives CDR1 SGHAT, CDR2 FQNNGV. The germline V and J ends were trimmed by 3 bases and 4 bases, with 9 bases remaining between them. The CDR3 protein is CASSFTSSTEAFF. The CDR3 DNA sequence: TGTGCCAGCAGCTTTACTAGTTCCACTGAAGCTTTCTTT.

This chain uses TRBV6-1 with TRBJ2-7; a weak D match, TRBD1 (5 bases). CDR1 and CDR2 from the germline V gene are MNHNS and SASEGT. Trimming took off 2 bases at V and 6 bases at J, with 5 bases between the two ends. This CDR3 region has 11 residues. The chain's CDR3 is CASSEQGEQYF. Written as DNA, the CDR3 is TGTGCCAGCAGTGAACAGGGCGAGCAGTACTTC.

A few counts support this clone. This sequence joins TRBV29-1 and TRBJ2-5; D call uncertain. The CDR3 sequence is 13 residues long. V shed 1 base and J shed 2 bases, with 8 bases lying between them. The V gene's germline CDR1 is SQVTM and CDR2 ANQGSEA. CDR3 DNA: TGCAGCGTTGAAGGTCGGTTACAAGAGACCCAGTACTTC. Protein: CSVEGRLQETQYF.

The chain carries TRBV5-1 and TRBJ2-7, with 11 bases matching TRBD2. Germline assignment: CDR1 SGHRS and CDR2 YFSETQ. The CDR3 runs 15 residues. Trimming took 2 bases from V and 3 from J; bases not matched to a gene: 4. CDR3 sequence (DNA): TGCGCCAGCAGCTTTGGGGGGACTAGCGGCTACGAGCAGTACTTC. Protein product: CASSFGGTSGYEQYF.

The chain uses TRBV4-1 and TRBJ2-3; TRBD2 aligns across 10 bases. Trimming took 4 bases from V and 0 from J; bases not matched to a gene: 7. CDR3 length: 17 amino acids. Germline CDR1 reads MGHRA; CDR2 reads YSYEKL. For the CDR3, the DNA is TGCGCCAGCAGCCGAGGACTAGCGGACTCCAGCACAGATACGCAGTATTTT. This sequence encodes CASSRGLADSSTDTQYF.

This clone was counted between two and nine times. J is TRBJ1-5 and V is TRBV11-3, with 9 bases lining up with TRBD1. CDR3 size: 16 residues. Losses at the gene ends were 0 bases for V and 5 bases for J; bases not matched to a gene: 5. The germline V gene has CDR1 SGHNT and CDR2 YENEEA. The CDR3 DNA sequence: TGTGCCAGCAGCTTAGATCGACAGGGGGTGTATCAGCCCCAGCATTTT. As protein: CASSLDRQGVYQPQHF.

The sample holds a few counts of this clone. The CDR3 is CASSTLPGGTYEQYF. The CDR3 coding sequence is TGTGCCAGCAGCACACTGCCGGGAGGGACCTACGAGCAGTACTTC. J is TRBJ2-7 and V is TRBV7-9, with TRBD2 matching 8 bases. The V segment lost 5 bases and the J segment 2 bases; nucleotides outside the gene matches: 8. Looked up from germline, CDR1 is SEHNR and CDR2 is FQNEAQ (reference sequence). The CDR3 totals 15 residues.

The sample holds a few counts of this clone. This chain uses TRBV5-1 with TRBJ2-3, with TRBD1 identical over 7 bases. CDR1 and CDR2 from the germline V gene are SGHRS and YFSETQ. With V trimmed by 4 bases and J by 0 bases, 5 bases remained unmatched. The CDR3 is made up of 15 amino acids. The CDR3 region has the DNA TGCGCCAGCAGCGTCGACAGGGCGAGCACAGATACGCAGTATTTT. Its protein product is CASSVDRASTDTQYF.

The chain recombines TRBV9 with TRBJ1-2; a possible D gene is TRBD1 (6 bases). Trimming pared 4 bases from V and 1 base from J, leaving 8 bases between. Germline V lookup: CDR1 SGDLS, CDR2 YYNGEE. The CDR3 extends over 13 amino acids. Written as DNA, the CDR3 is TGTGCCAGCAGCTTAGGGGGTAACTATGGCTACACCTTC. Translated: CASSLGGNYGYTF.

This clone was seen once. The rearrangement uses TRBV2 and TRBJ2-3; D might be TRBD1 or TRBD2, each matching 5 bases. The CDR3 covers 15 residues. Germline V CDR1 and CDR2: SNHLY, FYNNEI. V was pared by 3 bases and J by 3 bases, with 13 bases between. The CDR3 bases are TGTGCCAGCAGTGATGCAGGGACCGGTACAGATACGCAGTATTTT. Translation gives CASSDAGTGTDTQYF. Combining the CDR3 with reference TRBV2 and TRBJ2-3 gives the whole variable domain EPEVTQTPSHQVTQMGQEVILRCVPISNHLYFYWYRQILGQKVEFLVSFYNNEISEKSEIFDDQFSVERPDGSNFTLKIRSTKLEDSAMYFCASSDAGTGTDTQYFGPGTRLTVL.

The V gene is TRBV7-2, the J gene TRBJ1-6; D not certain. V was cut by 3 bases and J by 5 bases, with 8 bases left in between. This CDR3 has 14 residues. Germline lookup yields CDR1 SGHTA and CDR2 FQGNSA. The CDR3: CASSFVHHNSPLHF. The CDR3 nucleotides read TGTGCCAGCAGCTTCGTGCACCATAATTCACCCCTCCACTTT. Together with reference TRBV7-2 and TRBJ1-6, the CDR3 gives the full variable domain: GAGVSQSPSNKVTEKGKDVELRCDPISGHTALYWYRQSLGQGLEFLIYFQGNSAPDKSGLPSDRFSAERTGGSVSTLTIQRTQQEDSAVYLCASSFVHHNSPLHFGNGTRLTVT.

The chain is built from TRBV5-1 and TRBJ2-1; 15 bases align to TRBD2. The CDR3 contains 16 residues. The germline V gene has CDR1 SGHRS and CDR2 YFSETQ. The ends lost 4 bases at V and 7 bases at J; junction bases unmatched: 6. In nucleotides, the CDR3 is TGCGCCAGCAGCCCAAGGACTAGCGGGAGGGGGAATGAGCAGTTCTTC. It yields the protein CASSPRTSGRGNEQFF.

This clone was detected a few times. In DNA, the CDR3 is TGTGCCAGCAGTGAAGAAGGACTCCCTCAAGAGACCCAGTACTTC. Residues: CASSEEGLPQETQYF. V is TRBV2 and J is TRBJ2-5, with D tentatively TRBD2 (5 bases). V dropped 1 base and J dropped 2 bases, with 11 bases sitting between them. The CDR3 contains 15 residues. CDR1 is SNHLY and CDR2 is FYNNEI in the germline V gene. The entire variable domain, with the rest obtained from reference TRBV2 and TRBJ2-5, is as follows: EPEVTQTPSHQVTQMGQEVILRCVPISNHLYFYWYRQILGQKVEFLVSFYNNEISEKSEIFDDQFSVERPDGSNFTLKIRSTKLEDSAMYFCASSEEGLPQETQYFGPGTRLLVL.

Regarding this clone: This sample also contains other DNA sequences that code for the same CDR3. The V call is TRBV10-3, the J call TRBJ1-2; unclear D gene. CDR1 ENHRY and CDR2 SYGVKD come from the germline V gene. This CDR3 comprises 12 residues. V lost 0 bases and J lost 4, with 3 bases in between. CDR3 region: CAISESSYGYTF. CDR3 nucleotide sequence: TGTGCCATCAGTGAGTCTAGCTATGGCTACACCTTC.

The chain recombines TRBV6-1 with TRBJ1-6; D not certain. Germline V gene sequence: CDR1 MNHNS, CDR2 SASEGT. CDR3 length: 12 residues. With 7 bases removed from V and 6 bases from J, the gap between germline ends came to 7 bases. The CDR3 reads CASIASNSPLHF. DNA for the CDR3: TGTGCCAGCATCGCCTCTAATTCACCCCTCCACTTT.

The CDR3 region has the DNA TGTGCCAGCAGTTACTCGAGATCGCAGGGGAGGGATGAGCAGTTCTTC. It translates to CASSYSRSQGRDEQFF. This sequence joins TRBV6-5 and TRBJ2-1, with D possibly TRBD2 on 7 matching bases. CDR1 and CDR2 (germline): MNHEY, SVGAGI. CDR3 size: 16 residues. V lost 0 bases and J lost 8, with 17 bases in between.

V usage is TRBV2 and J usage is TRBJ2-7; a weak D match, TRBD2 (6 bases). CDR1 and CDR2 (germline): SNHLY, FYNNEI. Trimming shortened V by 6 bases and J by 0 bases, and 18 bases separated the two germline ends. The CDR3 spans 16 residues. The CDR3 loop reads CASRNRGSPSSYEQYF. Written as DNA, the CDR3 is TGTGCCAGCAGGAATCGGGGGAGCCCGAGCTCCTACGAGCAGTACTTC.

The chain recombines TRBV30 with TRBJ2-2; the match to TRBD1 covers 8 bases. V lost 5 bases and J lost 1; bases outside the gene matches: 3. This CDR3 region has 14 residues. CDR1 GTSNPN and CDR2 SVGIG come from the germline V gene (reference sequence). The CDR3 nucleotides are TGTGCCTGGGGTGGGACAGGGAACACCGGGGAGCTGTTTTTT. As protein: CAWGGTGNTGELFF.

The rearrangement links TRBV5-1 to TRBJ1-2; a possible D gene is TRBD1 (5 bases). V was shortened by 4 bases and J by 1 base, with 20 bases between the two germline ends. The length of the CDR3 is 17 residues. The V gene's germline CDR1 is SGHRS and CDR2 YFSETQ. The CDR3: CASSLTITGTFNYGYTF. CDR3 nucleotides: TGCGCCAGCAGCCTAACCATCACCGGGACTTTTAACTATGGCTACACCTTC.

This clone was counted between two and nine times. This chain uses TRBV7-2 with TRBJ2-7; the D call may be TRBD1 or TRBD2 (5 bases each). The length of the CDR3 is 15 residues. Trimming left V 5 bases short and J 4 bases short, with 18 bases between. Germline V gene data show CDR1 as SGHTA and CDR2 as FQGNSA. CDR3 in DNA: TGTGCCAGCAGCGAATCCGAGGGGTCCTGGTACGAGCAGTACTTC. Its translation: CASSESEGSWYEQYF.

This clone came up a few times. The V call is TRBV19, the J call TRBJ1-5; D is unclear. The CDR3 has 16 residues. Looked up from germline, CDR1 is LNHDA and CDR2 is SQIVND (reference sequence). Trimming cost V 3 bases and J 3 bases, with 15 bases left between them. The CDR3, as DNA: TGTGCCAGTAGTATGGGCAGGATATCAAACAATCAGCCCCAGCATTTT. It yields the protein CASSMGRISNNQPQHF.

The chain recombines TRBV30 with TRBJ1-2, with D uncertain. The CDR3 contains 12 residues. Per germline, CDR1 GTSNPN and CDR2 SVGIG (reference sequence). Trimming removed 2 bases from V and 7 bases from J, with 11 bases in between. CDR3 bases: TGTGCCTGGAGTCCTAAGCGAGGTGGCTACACCTTC. Amino acid sequence: CAWSPKRGGYTF.